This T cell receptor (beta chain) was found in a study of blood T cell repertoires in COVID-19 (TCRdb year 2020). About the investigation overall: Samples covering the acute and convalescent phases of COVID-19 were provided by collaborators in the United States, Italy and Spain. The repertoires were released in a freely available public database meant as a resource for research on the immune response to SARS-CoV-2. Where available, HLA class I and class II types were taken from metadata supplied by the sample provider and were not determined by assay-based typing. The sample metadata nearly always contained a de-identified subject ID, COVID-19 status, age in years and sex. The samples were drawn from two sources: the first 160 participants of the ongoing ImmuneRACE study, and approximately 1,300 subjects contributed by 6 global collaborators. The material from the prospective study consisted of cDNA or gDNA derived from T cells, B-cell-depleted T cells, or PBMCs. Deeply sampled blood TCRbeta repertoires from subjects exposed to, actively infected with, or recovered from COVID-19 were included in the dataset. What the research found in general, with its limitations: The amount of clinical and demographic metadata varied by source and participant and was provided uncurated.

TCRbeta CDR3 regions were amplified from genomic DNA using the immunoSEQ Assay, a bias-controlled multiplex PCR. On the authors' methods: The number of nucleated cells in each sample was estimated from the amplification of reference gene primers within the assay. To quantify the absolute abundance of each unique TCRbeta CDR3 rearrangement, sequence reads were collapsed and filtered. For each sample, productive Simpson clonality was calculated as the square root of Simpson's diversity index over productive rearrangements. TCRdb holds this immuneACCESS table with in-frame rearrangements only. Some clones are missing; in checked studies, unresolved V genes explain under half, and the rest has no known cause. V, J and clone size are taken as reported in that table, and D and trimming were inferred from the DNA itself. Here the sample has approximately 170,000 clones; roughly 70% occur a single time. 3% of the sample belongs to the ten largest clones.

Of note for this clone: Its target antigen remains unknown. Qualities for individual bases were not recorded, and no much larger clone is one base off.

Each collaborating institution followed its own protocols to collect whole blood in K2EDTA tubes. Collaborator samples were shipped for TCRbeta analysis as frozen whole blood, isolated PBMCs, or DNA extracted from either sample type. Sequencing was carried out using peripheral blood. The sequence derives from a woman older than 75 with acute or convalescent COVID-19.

The CDR3: CASSFLAGNTGELFF. In nucleotides, the sequence is TGTGCCAGCAGCTTTTTAGCGGGTAACACCGGGGAGCTGTTTTTT. This chain joins TRBV6-6 to TRBJ2-2; the junction holds 7 bases that match TRBD2. The CDR3 has 15 amino acids, counting the end cysteine and phenylalanine. Only the CDR3 part of the read is kept: 45 bases, read in frame from the first base. CDR1 is given as MNHNY and CDR2 as SVGAGI, both from the germline V gene (reference sequence). V is trimmed back by 6 bases and J by 2 bases, and the junction contains 6 bases that no gene match accounts for.